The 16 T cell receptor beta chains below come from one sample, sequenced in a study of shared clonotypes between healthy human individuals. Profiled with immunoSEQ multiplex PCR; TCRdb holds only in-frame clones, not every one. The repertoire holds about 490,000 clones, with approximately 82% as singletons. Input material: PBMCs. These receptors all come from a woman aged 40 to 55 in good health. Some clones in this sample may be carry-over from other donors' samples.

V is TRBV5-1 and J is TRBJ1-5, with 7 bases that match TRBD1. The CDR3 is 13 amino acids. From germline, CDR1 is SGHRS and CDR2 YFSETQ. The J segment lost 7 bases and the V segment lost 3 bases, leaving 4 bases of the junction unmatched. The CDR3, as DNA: TGCGCCAGCAGCTCCCAGGGGGAGCAGCCCCAGCATTTT. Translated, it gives CASSSQGEQPQHF. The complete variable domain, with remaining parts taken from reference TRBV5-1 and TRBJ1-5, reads KAGVTQTPRYLIKTRGQQVTLSCSPISGHRSVSWYQQTPGQGLQFLFEYFSETQRNKGNFPGRFSGRQFSNSRSEMNVSTLELGDSALYLCASSSQGEQPQHFGDGTRLSIL.

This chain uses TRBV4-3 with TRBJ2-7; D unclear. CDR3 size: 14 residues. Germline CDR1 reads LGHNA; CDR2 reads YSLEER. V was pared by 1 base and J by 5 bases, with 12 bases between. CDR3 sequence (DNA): TGCGCCAGCAGCCAAGGTAACACTAACCACGAGCAGTACTTC. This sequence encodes CASSQGNTNHEQYF.

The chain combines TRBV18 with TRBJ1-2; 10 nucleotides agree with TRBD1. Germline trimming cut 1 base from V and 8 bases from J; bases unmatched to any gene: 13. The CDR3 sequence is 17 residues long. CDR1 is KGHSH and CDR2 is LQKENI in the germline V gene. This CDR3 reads CASSPLPAETGGKGYTF. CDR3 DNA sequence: TGTGCCAGCTCACCACTACCGGCCGAGACAGGGGGCAAAGGCTACACCTTC.

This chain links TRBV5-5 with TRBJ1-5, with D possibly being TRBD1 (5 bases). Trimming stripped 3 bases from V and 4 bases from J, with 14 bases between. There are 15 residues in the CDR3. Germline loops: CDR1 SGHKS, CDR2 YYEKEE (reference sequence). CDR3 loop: CASSWEGFVNQPQHF. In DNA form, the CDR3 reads TGTGCCAGCAGCTGGGAGGGGTTCGTAAATCAGCCCCAGCATTTT.

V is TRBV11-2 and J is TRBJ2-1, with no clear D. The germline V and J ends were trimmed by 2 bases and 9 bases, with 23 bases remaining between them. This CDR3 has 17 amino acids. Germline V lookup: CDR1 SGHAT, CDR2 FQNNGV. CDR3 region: CASSLQYLHPARTEQFF. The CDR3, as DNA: TGTGCCAGCAGCTTACAATACTTACACCCGGCTAGGACTGAGCAGTTCTTC.

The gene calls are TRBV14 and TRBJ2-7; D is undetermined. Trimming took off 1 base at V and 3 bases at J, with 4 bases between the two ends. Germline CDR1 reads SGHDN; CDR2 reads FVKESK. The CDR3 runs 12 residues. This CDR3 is CASSQVSYEQYF. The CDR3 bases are TGTGCCAGCAGCCAAGTCAGCTACGAGCAGTACTTC.

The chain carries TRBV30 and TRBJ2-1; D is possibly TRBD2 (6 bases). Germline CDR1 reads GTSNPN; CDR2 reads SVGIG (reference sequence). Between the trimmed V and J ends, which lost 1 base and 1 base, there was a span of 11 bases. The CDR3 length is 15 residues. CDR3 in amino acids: CAWSDSGVSYNEQFF. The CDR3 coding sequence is TGTGCCTGGAGTGACTCGGGAGTGTCCTACAATGAGCAGTTCTTC.

CDR3 region: CATSLRDRVNIQYF. CDR3 nucleotides: TGTGCCACCAGCCTACGGGACAGGGTCAACATTCAGTACTTC. This chain joins TRBV15 and TRBJ2-4, with TRBD1 matching over 9 bases. The CDR3 contains 14 residues. CDR1 LNHNV and CDR2 YYDKDF come from the germline V gene (reference sequence). V gave up 5 bases and J gave up 7 bases; unmatched junction bases: 6.

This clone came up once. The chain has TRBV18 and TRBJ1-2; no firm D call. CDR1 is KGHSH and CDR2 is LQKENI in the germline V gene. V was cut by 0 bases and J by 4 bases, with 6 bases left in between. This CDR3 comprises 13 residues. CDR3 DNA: TGTGCCAGCTCACCACCCGTACGCTATGGCTACACCTTC. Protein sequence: CASSPPVRYGYTF.

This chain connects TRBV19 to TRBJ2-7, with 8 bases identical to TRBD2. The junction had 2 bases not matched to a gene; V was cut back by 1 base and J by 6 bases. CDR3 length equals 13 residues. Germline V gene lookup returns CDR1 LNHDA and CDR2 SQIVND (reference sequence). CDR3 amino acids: CASSIGLAGEQYF. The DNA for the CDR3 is TGTGCCAGTAGTATAGGGCTAGCGGGCGAGCAGTACTTC.

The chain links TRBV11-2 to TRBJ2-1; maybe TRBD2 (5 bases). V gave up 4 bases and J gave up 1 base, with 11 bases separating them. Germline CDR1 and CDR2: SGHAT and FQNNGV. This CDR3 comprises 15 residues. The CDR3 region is CASSSLTGSYNEQFF. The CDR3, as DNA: TGTGCCAGCAGCTCCCTAACGGGATCCTACAATGAGCAGTTCTTC.

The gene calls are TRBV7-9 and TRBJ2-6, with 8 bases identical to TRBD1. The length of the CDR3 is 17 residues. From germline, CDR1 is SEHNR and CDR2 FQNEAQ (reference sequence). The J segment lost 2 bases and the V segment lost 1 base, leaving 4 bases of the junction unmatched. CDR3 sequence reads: CASSLGTGTPGANVLTF. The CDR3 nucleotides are TGTGCCAGCAGCTTAGGGACAGGGACCCCTGGGGCCAACGTCCTGACTTTC. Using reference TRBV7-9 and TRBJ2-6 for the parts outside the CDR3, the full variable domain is DTGVSQNPRHKITKRGQNVTFRCDPISEHNRLYWYRQTLGQGPEFLTYFQNEAQLEKSRLLSDRFSAERPKGSFSTLEIQRTEQGDSAMYLCASSLGTGTPGANVLTFGAGSRLTVL.

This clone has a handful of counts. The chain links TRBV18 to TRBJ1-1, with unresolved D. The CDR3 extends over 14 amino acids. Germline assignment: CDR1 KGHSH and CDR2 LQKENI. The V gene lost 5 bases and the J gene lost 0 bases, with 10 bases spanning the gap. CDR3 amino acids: CASSSTDMNTEAFF. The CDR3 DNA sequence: TGTGCCAGCTCATCGACCGATATGAACACTGAAGCTTTCTTT. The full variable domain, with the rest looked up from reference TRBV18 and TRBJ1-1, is NAGVMQNPRHLVRRRGQEARLRCSPMKGHSHVYWYRQLPEEGLKFMVYLQKENIIDESGMPKERFSAEFPKEGPSILRIQQVVRGDSAAYFCASSSTDMNTEAFFGQGTRLTVV.

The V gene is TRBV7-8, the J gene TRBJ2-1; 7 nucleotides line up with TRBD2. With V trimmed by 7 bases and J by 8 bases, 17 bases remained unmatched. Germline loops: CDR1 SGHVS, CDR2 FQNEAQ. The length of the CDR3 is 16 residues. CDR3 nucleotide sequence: TGTGCCAGCACCCTCCCAGGTGCGGGAGCTCGTTATGAGCAGTTCTTC. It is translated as CASTLPGAGARYEQFF.

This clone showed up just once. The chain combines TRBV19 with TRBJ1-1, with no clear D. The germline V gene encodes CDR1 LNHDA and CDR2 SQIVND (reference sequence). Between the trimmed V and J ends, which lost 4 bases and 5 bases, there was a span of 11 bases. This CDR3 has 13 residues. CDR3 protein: CASSTQTGTEAFF. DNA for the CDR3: TGTGCCAGTAGTACTCAAACGGGGACTGAAGCTTTCTTT.

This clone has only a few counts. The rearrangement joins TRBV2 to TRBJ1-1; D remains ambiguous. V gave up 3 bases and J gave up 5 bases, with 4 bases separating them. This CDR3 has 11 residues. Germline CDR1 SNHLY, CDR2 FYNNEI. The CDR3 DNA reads TGTGCCAGCAGTGAGTGGACTGAAGCTTTCTTT. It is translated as CASSEWTEAFF.